This T cell receptor beta chain originates from a study of T-cell memory formation after mild COVID-19. Study at large: Clusters of TCRs were largely donor specific.

Study results and limitations: What remained unconfirmed was the SARS-CoV-2 specificity of second-wave clones peaking on day 37. Cross-reactive memory apparently joined, as some responding clones appeared in pre-infection memory.

About this clonotype itself: The target antigen is unknown.

The CDR3 is made up of 14 amino acids. Germline lookup yields CDR1 MNHEY and CDR2 SMNVEV (reference sequence). The V and J ends lost 5 bases and 7 bases, in that order; junction bases with no gene match: 3. Each CDR3 protein gets one entry after TCRdb re-called the 5' RACE reads with MiXCR. The data contain 250,000 to 350,000 distinct CDR3 sequences, approximately 19% of them seen just once; the ten biggest clones take up around 21%. This TCR came from a man younger than 35 who had mild COVID-19 (a few samples of this study predate the infection). Cell type and time point are not known. The sample taken for sequencing was PBMCs or a T cell subset sorted from them (not recorded which). The V gene is TRBV27, the J gene TRBJ1-6, with 9 bases fitting TRBD1. DNA for the CDR3: TGTGCCAGCAGTATAGGACAGGGGAATTCACCCCTCCACTTT. It encodes CASSIGQGNSPLHF.